This T cell receptor beta chain stems from a study of T-cell memory formation after mild COVID-19. Study-wide context: The two donors had largely donor-specific TCR clusters.

TCRdb ran MiXCR on the 5' RACE reads and lists one entry per CDR3 protein. The repertoire has a few hundred thousand distinct CDR3 sequences, about 15% of them found once; the top ten carry about 22%. This clonotype was seen a few times. Germline CDR1 is LGHNT and CDR2 is FRNRAP. The ends were cut back, 1 base at V and 3 bases at J, with 3 bases in the middle. The CDR3 runs 12 residues. The source material was PBMCs or a T cell subset sorted from them (not recorded which). This sequence joins TRBV12-5 and TRBJ1-1; D gene unclear. The receptor was derived from a man aged 18 to 30 who had mild COVID-19 (a few samples of this study predate the infection). Cell type and time point are not known. CDR3 bases: TGTGCTAGTGGTTTGGCTCACACTGAAGCTTTCTTT. As protein: CASGLAHTEAFF.